The present TCR beta chain was sequenced within a study of identical twins' blood T cells. Study as a whole: About 50 million reads covered about 6 alpha-chain and about 6 beta-chain libraries.

TCR cDNA libraries came from RNA via a modified published protocol. Each CDR3 protein gets one entry after TCRdb re-called the 5' RACE reads with MiXCR. The repertoire holds fewer than 450,000 distinct CDR3 sequences, with around 30% as singletons. V lost 1 base to trimming and J lost 0 bases; unmatched junction nucleotides: 4. Germline V gives CDR1 SQVTM, CDR2 ANQGSEA. The CDR3 contains 15 residues. The sample consisted of PBMCs. The chain carries TRBV29-1 and TRBJ2-7; 9 bases map to TRBD1. The sequence was obtained from a woman between 18 and 49 years old in good health. Written as DNA, the CDR3 is TGCAGCGTTGAAGGGACAGGGGATGGCTCCTACGAGCAGTACTTC. It specifies CSVEGTGDGSYEQYF.